This TCR beta chain derives from a study of T cells in Graves' hyperthyroidism and ophthalmopathy. This clonotype came up many times. RNA transcripts provided the source from which TCR beta CDR3 regions were amplified. When the TCR CDR3 underwent first-round RT-PCR, the HTBI primer set was used. TCRdb re-analysed the multiplex PCR reads in MiXCR, keeping a single row per CDR3 protein. This table holds about 530,000 distinct CDR3 sequences, roughly 17% found once. The sequence was collected from a woman in her late teens or twenties with Graves' ophthalmopathy. Sequenced input: blood.

The CDR3 DNA follows: TGTGCCAGCAACCTACAGGGGTCCGGGGAGCTGTTTTTT. Translated, it gives CASNLQGSGELFF. The genes are TRBV2 and TRBJ2-2; 7 bases agree with TRBD1. The CDR3 contains 13 residues. Germline V lookup: CDR1 SNHLY, CDR2 FYNNEI. V lost 7 bases to trimming and J lost 6 bases; unmatched junction nucleotides: 5. Full variable domain (rest looked up from reference TRBV2 and TRBJ2-2): EPEVTQTPSHQVTQMGQEVILRCVPISNHLYFYWYRQILGQKVEFLVSFYNNEISEKSEIFDDQFSVERPDGSNFTLKIRSTKLEDSAMYFCASNLQGSGELFFGEGSRLTVL.